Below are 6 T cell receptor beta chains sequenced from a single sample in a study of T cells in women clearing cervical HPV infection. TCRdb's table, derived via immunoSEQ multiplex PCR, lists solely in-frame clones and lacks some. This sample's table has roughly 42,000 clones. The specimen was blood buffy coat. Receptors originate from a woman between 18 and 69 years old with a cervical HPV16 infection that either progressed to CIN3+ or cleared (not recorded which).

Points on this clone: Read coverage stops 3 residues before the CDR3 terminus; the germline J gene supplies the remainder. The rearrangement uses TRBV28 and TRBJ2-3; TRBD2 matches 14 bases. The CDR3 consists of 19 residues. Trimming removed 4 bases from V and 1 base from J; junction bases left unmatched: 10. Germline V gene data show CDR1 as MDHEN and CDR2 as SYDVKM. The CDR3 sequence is CASSSPGLAGEAGTDTQYF. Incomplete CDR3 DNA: TGTGCCAGCAGTTCACCGGGACTAGCGGGAGAGGCTGGCACAGATACG.

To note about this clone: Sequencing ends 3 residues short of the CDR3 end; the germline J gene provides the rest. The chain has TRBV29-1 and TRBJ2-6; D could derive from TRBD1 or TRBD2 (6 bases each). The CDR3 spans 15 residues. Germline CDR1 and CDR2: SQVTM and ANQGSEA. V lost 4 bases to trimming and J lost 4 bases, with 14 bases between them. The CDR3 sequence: CSVGRGFLGANVLTF. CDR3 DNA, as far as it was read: TGCAGCGTTGGGAGGGGGTTTTTGGGGGCCAACGTC.

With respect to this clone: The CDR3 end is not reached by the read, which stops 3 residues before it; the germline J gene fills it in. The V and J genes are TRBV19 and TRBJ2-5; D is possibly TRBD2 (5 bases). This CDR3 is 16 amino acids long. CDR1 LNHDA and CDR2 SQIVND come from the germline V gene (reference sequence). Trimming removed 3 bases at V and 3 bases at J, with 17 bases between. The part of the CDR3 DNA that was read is TGTGCCAGTAGTATGGAGGACTCCTTTGGGGAAGAGACC. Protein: CASSMEDSFGEET. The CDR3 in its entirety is CASSMEDSFGEETQYF.

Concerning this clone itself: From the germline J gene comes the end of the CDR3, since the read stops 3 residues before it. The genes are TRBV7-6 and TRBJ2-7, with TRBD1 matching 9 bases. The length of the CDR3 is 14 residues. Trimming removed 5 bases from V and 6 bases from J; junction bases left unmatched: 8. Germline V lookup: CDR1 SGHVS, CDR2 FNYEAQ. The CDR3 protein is CASSVGQGLGEQYF. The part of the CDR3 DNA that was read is TGTGCCAGCAGCGTGGGACAGGGACTCGGCGAG.

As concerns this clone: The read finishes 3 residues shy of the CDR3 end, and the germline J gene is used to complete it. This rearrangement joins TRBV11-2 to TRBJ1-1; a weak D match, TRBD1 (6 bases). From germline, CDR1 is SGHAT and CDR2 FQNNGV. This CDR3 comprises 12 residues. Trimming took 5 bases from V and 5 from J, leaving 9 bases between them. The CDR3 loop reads CASSGGGTEAFF. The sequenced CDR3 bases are TGTGCCAGCAGCGGAGGGGGAACTGAA.

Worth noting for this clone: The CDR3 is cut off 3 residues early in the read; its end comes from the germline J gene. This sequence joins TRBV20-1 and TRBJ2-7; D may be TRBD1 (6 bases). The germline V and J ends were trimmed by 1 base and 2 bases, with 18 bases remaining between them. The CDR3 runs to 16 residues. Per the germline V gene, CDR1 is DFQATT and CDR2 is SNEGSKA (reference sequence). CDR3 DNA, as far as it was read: TGCAGTGCTAGAGTGACAGGAGTCGTTCCACCCTACGAG. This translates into CSARVTGVVPPYE. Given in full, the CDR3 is CSARVTGVVPPYEQYF.